This TCR beta chain was captured by sequencing in a study of cytomegalovirus exposure and HLA in healthy donors. V dropped 1 base and J dropped 8; count of bases not matched to a gene: 5. Germline CDR1 and CDR2: SGHTA and FQGNSA. The CDR3 runs 15 residues. Each donor was healthy, and each was a bone marrow donor. The study ran its PCR with 60 Vbeta and 13 Jbeta primers. This table comes from immunoSEQ multiplex PCR, and its TCRdb copy is limited to in-frame clones, with some not included. The table records about 160,000 clones, around 72% of them present only once. Sequenced: PBMCs. The V call is TRBV7-2, the J call TRBJ2-1, with 10 bases fitting TRBD2. The source of this sequence is a man between 50 and 59 years old in good health and CMV-seronegative. The CDR3 DNA is TGTGCCAGCAGCTTAGGGCTAGCGGGGGACCATGAGCAGTTCTTC. Translating it yields CASSLGLAGDHEQFF.